The entry that follows covers one T cell receptor beta chain sequence. Its cognate antigen is unknown. 5'-RACE, quantitative and with molecular barcodes, yielded the TCR beta libraries. A single record per CDR3 protein comes from TCRdb applying MiXCR to the 5' RACE reads. This table holds just under 550,000 distinct CDR3 sequences, roughly an eighth found once. The source of the sample is a study of CD8 T cells in ankylosing spondylitis. Study-level findings and limits: Disease-linked clones were CD8+ and relatively rare in peripheral blood. Roughly eight highly homologous variants made up a TCR beta motif, and this motif appeared characteristic of ankylosing spondylitis blood.

The germline V gene has CDR1 DFQATT and CDR2 SNEGSKA (reference sequence). Deletions cut 1 base from V and 14 bases from J, with 23 bases between. The CDR3 spans 14 residues. Sequencing input: blood, either unsorted or a sorted T cell fraction (not recorded which). This receptor was obtained from a male donor with ankylosing spondylitis. This sequence joins TRBV20-1 and TRBJ1-2; a weak D match, TRBD1 (5 bases). CDR3 amino acids: CSARVDGTGGVDTF. The CDR3 nucleotides are TGCAGTGCTAGAGTCGATGGGACGGGCGGCGTGGATACCTTC.